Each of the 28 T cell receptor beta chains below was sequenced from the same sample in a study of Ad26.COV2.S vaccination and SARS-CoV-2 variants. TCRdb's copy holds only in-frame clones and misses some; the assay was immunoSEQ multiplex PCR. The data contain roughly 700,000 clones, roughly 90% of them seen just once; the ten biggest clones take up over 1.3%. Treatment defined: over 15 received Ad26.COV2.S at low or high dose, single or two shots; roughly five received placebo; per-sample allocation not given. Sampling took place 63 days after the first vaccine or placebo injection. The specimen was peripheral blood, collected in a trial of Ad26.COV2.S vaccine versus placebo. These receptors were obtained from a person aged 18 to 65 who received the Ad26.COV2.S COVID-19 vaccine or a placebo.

The CDR3 region is CASSQDGGAAKNIQYF. CDR3 coding DNA: TGTGCCAGCAGCCAAGATGGGGGGGCGGCCAAAAACATTCAGTACTTC. The chain uses TRBV3-1 (or the pseudogene TRBV3-2) and TRBJ2-4; the D gene is possibly TRBD2 (7 bases). V lost 0 bases to trimming and J lost 1 base, with 10 bases between them. This CDR3 is 16 amino acids long. From germline, CDR1 is LGHDT and CDR2 YNNKEL (reference sequence).

DNA of the CDR3: TGTGCCAGTAGTATATTAGCGGGGGGTTCCACCGGGGAGCTGTTTTTT. Its protein is CASSILAGGSTGELFF. The chain carries TRBV19 and TRBJ2-2, with 10 bases fitting TRBD2. V trimming: 2 bases; J trimming: 4 bases; junction bases outside the gene matches: 4. CDR1 LNHDA and CDR2 SQIVND come from the germline V gene (reference sequence). The CDR3 has 16 residues.

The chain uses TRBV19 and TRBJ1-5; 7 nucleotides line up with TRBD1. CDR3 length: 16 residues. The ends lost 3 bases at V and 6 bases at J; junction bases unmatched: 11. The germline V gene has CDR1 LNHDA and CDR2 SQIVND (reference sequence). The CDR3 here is CASSIWVGDSGQPQHF. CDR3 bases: TGTGCCAGTAGTATTTGGGTGGGGGACAGTGGTCAGCCCCAGCATTTT.

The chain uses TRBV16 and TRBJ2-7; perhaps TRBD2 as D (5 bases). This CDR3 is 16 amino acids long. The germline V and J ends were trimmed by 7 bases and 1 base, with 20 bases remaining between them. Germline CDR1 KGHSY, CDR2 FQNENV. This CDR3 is CASTNERGMESYEQYF. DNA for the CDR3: TGTGCCAGCACCAACGAACGGGGTATGGAATCCTACGAGCAGTACTTC.

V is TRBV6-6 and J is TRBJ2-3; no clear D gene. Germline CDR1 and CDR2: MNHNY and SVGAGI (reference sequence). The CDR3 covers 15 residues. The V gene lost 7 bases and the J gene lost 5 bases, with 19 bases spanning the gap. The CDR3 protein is CASKNRVGWIDTQYF. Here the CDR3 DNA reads TGTGCCAGCAAGAACCGAGTCGGATGGATAGATACGCAGTATTTT.

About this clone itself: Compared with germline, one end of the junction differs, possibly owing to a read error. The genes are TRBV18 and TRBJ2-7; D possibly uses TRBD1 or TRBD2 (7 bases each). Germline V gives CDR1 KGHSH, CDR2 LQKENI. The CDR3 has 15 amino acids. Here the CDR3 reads CASPPGQGGGYEQYF. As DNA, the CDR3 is TGTGCCAGCCCACCGGGCCAGGGGGGGGGATACGAGCAGTACTTC.

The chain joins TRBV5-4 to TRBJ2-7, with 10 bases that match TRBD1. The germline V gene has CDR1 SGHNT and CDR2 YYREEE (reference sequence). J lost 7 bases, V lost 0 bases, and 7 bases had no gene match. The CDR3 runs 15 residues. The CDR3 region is CASSLGGTGAREQYF. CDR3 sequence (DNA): TGTGCCAGCAGCTTGGGGGGGACAGGGGCGAGAGAGCAGTACTTC.

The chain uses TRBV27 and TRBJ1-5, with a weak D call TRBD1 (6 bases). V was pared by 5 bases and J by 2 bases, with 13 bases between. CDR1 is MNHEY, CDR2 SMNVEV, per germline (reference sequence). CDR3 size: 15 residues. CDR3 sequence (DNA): TGTGCCAGCAGTAACAGACAGGCCGGCAATCAGCCCCAGCATTTT. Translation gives CASSNRQAGNQPQHF.

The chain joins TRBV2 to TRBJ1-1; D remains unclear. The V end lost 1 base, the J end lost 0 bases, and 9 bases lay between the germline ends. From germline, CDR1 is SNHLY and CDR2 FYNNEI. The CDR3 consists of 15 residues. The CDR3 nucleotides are TGTGCCAGCAGTGAAGATGGGTCCATGAACACTGAAGCTTTCTTT. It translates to CASSEDGSMNTEAFF.

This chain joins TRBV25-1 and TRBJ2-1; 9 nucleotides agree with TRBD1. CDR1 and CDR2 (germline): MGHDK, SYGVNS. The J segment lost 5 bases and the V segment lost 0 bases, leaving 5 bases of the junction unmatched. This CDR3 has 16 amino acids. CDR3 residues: CASSEYGTGYNNEQFF. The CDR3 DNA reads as TGTGCCAGCAGTGAATACGGGACAGGGTATAACAATGAGCAGTTCTTC. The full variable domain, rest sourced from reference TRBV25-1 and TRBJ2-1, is EADIYQTPRYLVIGTGKKITLECSQTMGHDKMYWYQQDPGMELHLIHYSYGVNSTEKGDLSSESTVSRIRTEHFPLTLESARPSHTSQYLCASSEYGTGYNNEQFFGPGTRLTVL.

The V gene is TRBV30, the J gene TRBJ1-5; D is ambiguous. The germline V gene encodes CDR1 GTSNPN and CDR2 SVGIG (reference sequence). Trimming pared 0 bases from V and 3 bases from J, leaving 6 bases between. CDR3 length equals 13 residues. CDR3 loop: CAWSVQINQPQHF. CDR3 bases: TGTGCCTGGAGTGTACAGATCAATCAGCCCCAGCATTTT. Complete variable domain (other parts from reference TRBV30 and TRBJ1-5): SQTIHQWPATLVQPVGSPLSLECTVEGTSNPNLYWYRQAAGRGLQLLFYSVGIGQISSEVPQNLSASRPQDRQFILSSKKLLLSDSGFYLCAWSVQINQPQHFGDGTRLSIL.

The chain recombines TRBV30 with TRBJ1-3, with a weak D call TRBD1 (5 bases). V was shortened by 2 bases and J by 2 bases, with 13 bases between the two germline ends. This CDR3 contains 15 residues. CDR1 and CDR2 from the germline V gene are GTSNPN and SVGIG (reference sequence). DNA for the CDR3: TGTGCCTGGAGTAGGAAAGGGGAGGCTGGAAACACCATATATTTT. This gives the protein CAWSRKGEAGNTIYF.

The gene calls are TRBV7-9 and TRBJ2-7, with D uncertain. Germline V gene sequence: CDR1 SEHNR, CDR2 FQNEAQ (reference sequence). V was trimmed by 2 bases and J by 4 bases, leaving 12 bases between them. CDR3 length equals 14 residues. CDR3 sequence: CASSLPIPFYEQYF. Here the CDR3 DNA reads TGTGCCAGCAGCTTACCTATACCCTTTTACGAGCAGTACTTC.

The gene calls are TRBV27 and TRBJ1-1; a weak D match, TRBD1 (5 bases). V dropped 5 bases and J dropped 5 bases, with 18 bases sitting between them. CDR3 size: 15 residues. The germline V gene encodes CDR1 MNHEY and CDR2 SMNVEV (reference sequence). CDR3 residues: CASSPFIPRGTEAFF. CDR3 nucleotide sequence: TGTGCCAGCAGTCCCTTTATACCTCGGGGGACTGAAGCTTTCTTT.

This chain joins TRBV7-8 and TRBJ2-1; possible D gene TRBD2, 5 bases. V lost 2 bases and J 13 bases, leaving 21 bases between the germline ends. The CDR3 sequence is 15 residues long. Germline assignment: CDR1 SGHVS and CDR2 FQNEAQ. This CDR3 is CASSLPGNPLSHQFF. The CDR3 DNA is TGTGCCAGCAGCTTACCCGGGAACCCACTTTCCCATCAGTTCTTC.

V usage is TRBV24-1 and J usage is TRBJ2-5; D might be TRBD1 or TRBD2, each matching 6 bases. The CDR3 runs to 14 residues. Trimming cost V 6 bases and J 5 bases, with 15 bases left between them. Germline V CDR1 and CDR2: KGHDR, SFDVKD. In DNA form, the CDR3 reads TGTGCCACCAGTTTGGGGGCCGGAGGGGAGACCCAGTACTTC. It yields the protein CATSLGAGGETQYF.

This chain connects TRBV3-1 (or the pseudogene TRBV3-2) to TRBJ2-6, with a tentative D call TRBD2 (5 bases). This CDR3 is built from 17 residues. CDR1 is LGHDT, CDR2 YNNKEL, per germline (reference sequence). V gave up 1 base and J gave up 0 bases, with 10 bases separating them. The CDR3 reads CASSQVAGGSGANVLTF. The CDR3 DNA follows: TGTGCCAGCAGCCAAGTGGCAGGAGGCTCTGGGGCCAACGTCCTGACTTTC.

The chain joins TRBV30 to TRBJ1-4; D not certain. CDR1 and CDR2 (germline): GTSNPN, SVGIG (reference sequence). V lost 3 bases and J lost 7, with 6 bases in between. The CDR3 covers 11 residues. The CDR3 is CAWSDFEKLFF. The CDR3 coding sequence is TGTGCCTGGAGCGACTTTGAAAAACTGTTTTTT.

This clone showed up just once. CDR3 DNA: TGTGCCAGCAGTTTATCAGAACAGTCCTACGAGCAGTACTTC. Protein sequence: CASSLSEQSYEQYF. The rearrangement links TRBV27 to TRBJ2-7; the D is unclear. In germline, CDR1 is MNHEY, CDR2 SMNVEV (reference sequence). The CDR3 extends over 14 amino acids. V was pared by 0 bases and J by 1 base, with 7 bases between.

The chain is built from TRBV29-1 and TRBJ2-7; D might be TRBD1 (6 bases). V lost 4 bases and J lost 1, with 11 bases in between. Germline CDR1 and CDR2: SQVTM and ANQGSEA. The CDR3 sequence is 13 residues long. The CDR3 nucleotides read TGCAGCGTTGGGCAGGGGCAATCCTACGAGCAGTACTTC. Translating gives CSVGQGQSYEQYF.

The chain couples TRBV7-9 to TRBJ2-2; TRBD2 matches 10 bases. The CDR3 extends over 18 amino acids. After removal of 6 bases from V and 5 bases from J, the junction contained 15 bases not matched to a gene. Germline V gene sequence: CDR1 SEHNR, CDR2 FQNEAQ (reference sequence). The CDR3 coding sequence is TGTGCCAGCAGGCCCCAGCGGGGGGGCCGAAGTAGTACCGGGGAGCTGTTTTTT. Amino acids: CASRPQRGGRSSTGELFF.

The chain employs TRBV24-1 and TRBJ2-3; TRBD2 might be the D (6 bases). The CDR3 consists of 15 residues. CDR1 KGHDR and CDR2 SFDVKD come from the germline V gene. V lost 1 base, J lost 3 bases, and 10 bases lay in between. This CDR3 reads CATSDLRETTDTQYF. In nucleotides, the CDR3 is TGTGCCACCAGTGATTTACGGGAGACTACAGATACGCAGTATTTT.

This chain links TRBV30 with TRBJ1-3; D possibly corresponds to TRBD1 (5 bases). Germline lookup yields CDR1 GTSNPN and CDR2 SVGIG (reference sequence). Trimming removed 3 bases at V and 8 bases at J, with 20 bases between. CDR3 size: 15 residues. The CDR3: CAWSQGDSRAHTIYF. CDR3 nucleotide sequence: TGTGCCTGGAGCCAAGGGGACTCACGGGCACACACCATATATTTT.

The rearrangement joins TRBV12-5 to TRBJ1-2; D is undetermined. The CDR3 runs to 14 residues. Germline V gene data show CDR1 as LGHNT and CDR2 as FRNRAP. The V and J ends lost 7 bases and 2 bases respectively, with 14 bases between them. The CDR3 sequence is CASAPGHGNYGYTF. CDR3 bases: TGTGCTAGTGCCCCTGGCCACGGCAACTATGGCTACACCTTC.

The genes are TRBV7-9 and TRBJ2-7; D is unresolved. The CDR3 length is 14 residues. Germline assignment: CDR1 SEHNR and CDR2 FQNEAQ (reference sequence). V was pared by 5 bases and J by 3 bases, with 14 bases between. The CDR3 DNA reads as TGTGCCAGCAGCCCTCTATGGCCGATCTACGAGCAGTACTTC. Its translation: CASSPLWPIYEQYF.

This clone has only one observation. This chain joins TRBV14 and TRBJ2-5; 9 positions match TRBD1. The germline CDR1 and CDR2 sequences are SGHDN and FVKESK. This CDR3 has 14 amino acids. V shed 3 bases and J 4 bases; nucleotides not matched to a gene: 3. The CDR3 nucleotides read TGTGCCAGCAGCCACAACAGGGGGCGAGAGACCCAGTACTTC. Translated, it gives CASSHNRGRETQYF. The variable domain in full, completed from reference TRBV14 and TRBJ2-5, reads EAGVTQFPSHSVIEKGQTVTLRCDPISGHDNLYWYRRVMGKEIKFLLHFVKESKQDESGMPNNRFLAERTGGTYSTLKVQPAELEDSGVYFCASSHNRGRETQYFGPGTRLLVL.

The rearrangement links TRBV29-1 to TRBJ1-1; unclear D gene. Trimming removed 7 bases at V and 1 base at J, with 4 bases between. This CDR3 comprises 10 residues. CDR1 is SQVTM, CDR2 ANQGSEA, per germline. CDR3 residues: CSAKNTEAFF. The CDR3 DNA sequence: TGCAGCGCAAAGAACACTGAAGCTTTCTTT.

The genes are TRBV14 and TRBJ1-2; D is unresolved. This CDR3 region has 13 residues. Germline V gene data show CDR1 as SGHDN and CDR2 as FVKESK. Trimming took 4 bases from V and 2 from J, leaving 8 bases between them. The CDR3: CASSPVGNYGYTF. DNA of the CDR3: TGTGCCAGCAGCCCTGTGGGAAACTATGGCTACACCTTC.